What follows describes a single TCR beta chain. As yet, its antigen is unknown. This specimen belongs to a study of post-analysis software for immune sequencing data. Overall study findings and caveats: When compared against controls, multiple sclerosis patients showed significantly lower normalized Chao1 diversity. Under F measure analysis, samples from one preparation batch co-clustered strongly. With TRBV5-6, TRBV5-1 and TRBV20-1 included, about five TRBV segments were more frequent in patients than in controls.

Deletions cut 6 bases from V and 0 bases from J, with 11 bases between. This CDR3 is 14 amino acids long. Germline V gene sequence: CDR1 SQVTM, CDR2 ANQGSEA. Unique molecular identifiers featured in each of the TCR beta cDNA libraries. Out of roughly 0.85 to 10 million T cells, a few hundred thousand cDNA molecules were generated. TCRdb analysed the PCR reads with MiXCR anew, one entry per CDR3 protein. The repertoire holds 150,000 to 200,000 distinct CDR3 sequences, approximately 30% seen once, with over 1.2% in the top ten. The sequenced sample was blood. This receptor was taken from a girl aged 5 to 17 with multiple sclerosis. The rearrangement uses TRBV29-1 and TRBJ2-2; D call uncertain. The CDR3 loop is CSVSTPANTGELFF. CDR3 bases: TGCAGCGTCTCGACACCTGCGAACACCGGGGAGCTGTTTTTT.